This T cell receptor (beta chain) was recovered during a study of T-cell memory formation after mild COVID-19. Whole-study context: The TCR clusters were mostly specific to one donor.

5'RACE with constant-segment primers yielded barcoded, UMI-tagged TCR alpha and TCR beta cDNA libraries. TCRdb analysed the 5' RACE reads with MiXCR anew, one entry per CDR3 protein. The profile shows roughly 130,000 distinct CDR3 sequences, roughly 6% of them singletons. Regarding this clonotype: Antigen specificity is unknown.

The study, taken as a whole, reports: Day 15 to 85 contractors were CD4/CD8 balanced; later expanders leaned CD4+.

Trimming took off 6 bases at V and 9 bases at J, with 18 bases between the two ends. This CDR3 contains 13 residues. Sequencing used PBMCs or a T cell subset sorted from them (not recorded which). The gene calls are TRBV12-3 or TRBV12-4 and TRBJ2-7; D may match TRBD1 or TRBD2 (5 bases each). The TCR originated in an adult woman who had mild COVID-19 (a few samples of this study predate the infection). Cell type and time point are not known. CDR3 amino acids: CASSPSQGSSQYF. In DNA form, the CDR3 reads TGTGCCAGCAGCCCTAGCCAGGGATCGTCGCAGTACTTC.